Detailed here is one TCR beta chain. Its target is unknown. TCRdb itself ran the reads through MiXCR, one entry per CDR3 protein. The data show about 130,000 distinct CDR3 sequences, approximately 9.2% seen once. This sample stems from a study of T cell repertoires in cytomegalovirus infection. Whole-study results and caveats: Dominating the ex vivo response were TCR beta clonotypes that were CMV-specific and HLA-C-restricted. The study identified carriers of CMV plus the relevant HLA from cumulative public TCR beta family frequency.

Trimming left V 6 bases short and J 0 bases short, with 9 bases between. The CDR3 extends over 14 amino acids. CDR1 is SNHLY, CDR2 FYNNEI, per germline. Sequencing was carried out using PBMCs. This rearrangement joins TRBV2 to TRBJ1-3; D not certain. The sequence was collected from a human donor in good health (CMV status not recorded). Some clones in this sample may be carry-over from other donors' samples. CDR3: CASRNTNSGNTIYF. The CDR3 DNA is TGTGCCAGCAGGAACACCAACTCTGGAAACACCATATATTTT.